A single sample is the source of the 19 T cell receptor beta chains below, sequenced in a study of shared clonotypes between healthy human individuals. The data were produced by immunoSEQ multiplex PCR, yet TCRdb's version contains in-frame clones alone and is incomplete. The table lists about 1 million clones, 60% to 80% of them singletons. Sequencing input: memory CD4+ T cells sorted from blood. Sample subset: CD45RA-negative fraction. The receptors were gathered from a man between 18 and 29 years old in good health.

Comments on this clone: A far larger clone is only one base removed, so a read error is likely. Distinct nucleotide sequences in the sample also encode this CDR3. The gene calls are TRBV6-1 and TRBJ1-6; no firm D call. The length of the CDR3 is 11 residues. CDR1 and CDR2 from the germline V gene are MNHNS and SASEGT. CDR3 sequence reads: CASGGNSPLHF. Here the CDR3 DNA reads TGTGCCAGCGGAGGGAATTCGCCCCTCCACTTT.

This chain joins TRBV11-2 and TRBJ2-5; 8 bases line up with TRBD1. V lost 3 bases and J lost 4; bases outside the gene matches: 10. The CDR3 has 16 amino acids. Germline V lookup: CDR1 SGHAT, CDR2 FQNNGV. In nucleotides, the CDR3 is TGTGCCAGCAGCTTGAGACAGGGGATGATGTTAGAGACCCAGTACTTC. Translated: CASSLRQGMMLETQYF. Complete variable domain (other parts from reference TRBV11-2 and TRBJ2-5): EAGVAQSPRYKIIEKRQSVAFWCNPISGHATLYWYQQILGQGPKLLIQFQNNGVVDDSQLPKDRFSAERLKGVDSTLKIQPAKLEDSAVYLCASSLRQGMMLETQYFGPGTRLLVL.

V and J are TRBV5-1 and TRBJ2-6, with D perhaps TRBD1 or TRBD2 (5 bases each). V lost 3 bases, J lost 0 bases, and 19 bases lay in between. This CDR3 region has 19 residues. The germline CDR1 and CDR2 sequences are SGHRS and YFSETQ. CDR3 nucleotides: TGCGCCAGCAGCTCGGAAGGGGCTAGGACTCGCTCTGGGGCCAACGTCCTGACTTTC. Protein product: CASSSEGARTRSGANVLTF.

The chain links TRBV18 to TRBJ2-7, with D perhaps TRBD1 or TRBD2 (5 bases each). Germline assignment: CDR1 KGHSH and CDR2 LQKENI. The CDR3 length is 15 residues. V lost 5 bases to trimming and J lost 2 bases, with 16 bases between them. The DNA for the CDR3 is TGTGCCAGCTCAGGACAACTAGTTGGCGCCTACGAGCAGTACTTC. As protein: CASSGQLVGAYEQYF.

The chain joins TRBV6-5 to TRBJ2-2; D not certain. V gave up 5 bases and J gave up 8 bases, with 9 bases separating them. CDR3 length: 12 residues. Germline V gene sequence: CDR1 MNHEY, CDR2 SVGAGI. DNA of the CDR3: TGTGCCAGCAGTACCCAACGAGGGGAGCTGTTTTTT. This encodes CASSTQRGELFF.

The rearrangement uses TRBV5-6 and TRBJ1-2; maybe TRBD1 (5 bases). Germline loops: CDR1 SGHDT, CDR2 YYEEEE. V was clipped by 2 bases and J by 6 bases, with 11 bases between them. CDR3 length: 13 amino acids. The CDR3 loop reads CASSFRGLNGYTF. CDR3 DNA sequence: TGTGCCAGCAGCTTCCGGGGCCTGAATGGCTACACCTTC.

This chain connects TRBV5-4 to TRBJ1-3, with 8 bases fitting TRBD1. Germline V gene lookup returns CDR1 SGHNT and CDR2 YYREEE (reference sequence). With 4 bases clipped from V and 0 bases from J, the junction kept 6 bases outside the gene matches. The CDR3 totals 16 residues. This chain's CDR3 is CASSTGQGFSGNTIYF. In nucleotides, the CDR3 is TGTGCCAGCAGCACTGGACAGGGTTTCTCTGGAAACACCATATATTTT.

This chain uses TRBV7-2 with TRBJ1-1; maybe TRBD1 (5 bases). Germline lookup yields CDR1 SGHTA and CDR2 FQGNSA. Trimming removed 2 bases from V and 10 bases from J, with 14 bases in between. The CDR3 runs 13 residues. This chain's CDR3 is CASSLIFRAGAFF. For the CDR3, the DNA is TGTGCCAGCAGCTTAATATTCAGGGCGGGAGCTTTCTTT.

The chain is built from TRBV6-1 and TRBJ2-6, with TRBD2 identical over 7 bases. CDR1 and CDR2 (germline): MNHNS, SASEGT. V lost 2 bases to trimming and J lost 7 bases; unmatched junction nucleotides: 8. The CDR3 consists of 16 residues. The CDR3 DNA is TGTGCCAGCAGTGAATGGGGAGGGGTAGGAGCCAACGTCCTGACTTTC. Translated: CASSEWGGVGANVLTF.

The gene calls are TRBV28 and TRBJ1-2, with 7 bases lining up with TRBD1. CDR1 and CDR2 (germline): MDHEN, SYDVKM. The junction had 10 bases not matched to a gene; V was cut back by 7 bases and J by 5 bases. The CDR3 loop spans 14 amino acids. CDR3 in DNA: TGTGCCAGCACAGCGGCCGGGACAGCATATGGCTACACCTTC. Its translation: CASTAAGTAYGYTF.

The genes are TRBV6-6 and TRBJ2-1, with TRBD2 identical over 8 bases. With V trimmed by 7 bases and J by 8 bases, 10 bases remained unmatched. From germline, CDR1 is MNHNY and CDR2 SVGAGI (reference sequence). This CDR3 region has 14 residues. The CDR3 DNA reads TGTGCCAGCACCCGTGGGTCGGGAGGGGATGAGCAGTTCTTC. Protein sequence: CASTRGSGGDEQFF.

Note on this clone: This likely came from a read error, as a far larger clone is one base away. The same CDR3 is also encoded by other DNA sequences in this sample. The V call is TRBV5-6, the J call TRBJ2-2; 8 bases fit TRBD1. The V gene's germline CDR1 is SGHDT and CDR2 YYEEEE. The CDR3 covers 15 residues. The junction had 4 bases not matched to a gene; V was cut back by 2 bases and J by 4 bases. CDR3 nucleotides: TGTGCCAGCAGCTTCGGGACAGGCGGCACCGGGGAGCTGTTTTTT. Translation: CASSFGTGGTGELFF.

This chain uses TRBV15 with TRBJ2-6, with a weak D call TRBD2 (6 bases). V shed 8 bases and J shed 2 bases, with 13 bases lying between them. In germline, CDR1 is LNHNV, CDR2 YYDKDF (reference sequence). The CDR3 has 15 amino acids. CDR3 nucleotide sequence: TGTGCCACCGCAAATGGGGGGACTGGGGCCAACGTCCTGACTTTC. This sequence encodes CATANGGTGANVLTF.

The chain combines TRBV5-1 with TRBJ2-3; D is ambiguous. Germline values: CDR1 SGHRS, CDR2 YFSETQ. This CDR3 region has 15 residues. The V gene lost 0 bases and the J gene lost 8 bases, with 16 bases spanning the gap. The CDR3 is CASSLAGTAGSTQYF. CDR3 coding DNA: TGCGCCAGCAGCTTGGCGGGCACCGCCGGTAGTACGCAGTATTTT.

This chain links TRBV6-6 with TRBJ1-5; no clear D gene. Germline V gene sequence: CDR1 MNHNY, CDR2 SVGAGI (reference sequence). V lost 6 bases, J lost 4 bases, and 10 bases lay in between. This CDR3 comprises 13 residues. CDR3 sequence: CASRQGINQPQHF. The CDR3 coding sequence is TGTGCCAGCAGGCAAGGGATTAATCAGCCCCAGCATTTT.

V is TRBV10-3 and J is TRBJ2-7; D perhaps matches TRBD2 (5 bases). Deletions cut 3 bases from V and 0 bases from J, with 9 bases between. This CDR3 has 14 residues. The V gene's germline CDR1 is ENHRY and CDR2 SYGVKD. DNA for the CDR3: TGTGCCATCAGTGACAAAGACTACTCCTACGAGCAGTACTTC. Translation: CAISDKDYSYEQYF.

The rearrangement uses TRBV6-6 and TRBJ2-7; D may be TRBD1 or TRBD2 (5 bases each). The V and J ends lost 5 bases and 2 bases respectively, with 16 bases between them. The CDR3 is made up of 15 amino acids. Germline V lookup: CDR1 MNHNY, CDR2 SVGAGI (reference sequence). The CDR3 DNA reads as TGTGCCAGCAGTGGGGACGGAGGCAAAACCTACGAGCAGTACTTC. Translated: CASSGDGGKTYEQYF.

The CDR3 region has the DNA TGTGCCAGCAGCGTAGAGTCAGGGTGGGGAAACACTGAAGCTTTCTTT. Translation: CASSVESGWGNTEAFF. This chain uses TRBV9 with TRBJ1-1; possibly TRBD1 for D (5 bases). Trimming took off 0 bases at V and 2 bases at J, with 14 bases between the two ends. CDR1 SGDLS and CDR2 YYNGEE come from the germline V gene. The CDR3 has 16 residues.

A few counts support this clone. The chain links TRBV14 to TRBJ1-6; 7 bases map to TRBD1. Trimming at V came to 4 bases and at J to 7 bases, leaving 4 bases not matched to a gene. Germline V gene lookup returns CDR1 SGHDN and CDR2 FVKESK. The CDR3 contains 14 residues. CDR3 sequence: CASSRQGVNSPLHF. The CDR3 coding sequence is TGTGCCAGCAGCCGCCAGGGGGTAAATTCACCCCTCCACTTT.